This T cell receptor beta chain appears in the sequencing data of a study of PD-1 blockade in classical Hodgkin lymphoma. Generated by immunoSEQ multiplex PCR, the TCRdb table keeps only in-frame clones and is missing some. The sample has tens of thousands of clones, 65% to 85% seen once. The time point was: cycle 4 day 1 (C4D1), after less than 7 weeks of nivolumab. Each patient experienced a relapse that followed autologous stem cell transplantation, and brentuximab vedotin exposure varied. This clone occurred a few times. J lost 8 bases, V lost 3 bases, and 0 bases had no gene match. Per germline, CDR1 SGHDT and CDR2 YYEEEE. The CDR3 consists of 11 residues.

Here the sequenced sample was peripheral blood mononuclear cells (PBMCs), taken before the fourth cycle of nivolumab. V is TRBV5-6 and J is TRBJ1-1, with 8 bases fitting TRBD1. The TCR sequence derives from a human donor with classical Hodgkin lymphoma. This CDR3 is CASSWTGEAFF. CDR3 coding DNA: TGTGCCAGCAGCTGGACAGGGGAAGCTTTCTTT.